The rows below give T cell receptor beta chains drawn from one sample of a study of T cells in localized non-small cell lung cancer. Here immunoSEQ multiplex PCR was the method, and the copy in TCRdb shows in-frame clones only, minus some. This table holds over a thousand clones, roughly 34% found once. Sequenced here: normal lung tissue next to the tumor, sampled before any cancer treatment. The receptors here all came from a male donor aged 60 or older with stage II squamous cell lung carcinoma. CDR3s include the opening cysteine and the closing phenylalanine or tryptophan. D genes are given only for firm matches. Not all rows give a size; the values are once, few, many and, for expanded clones, a class.

D: -
size: once
V: TRBV12-5
J: TRBJ2-2
DNA: TGTGCTAGTGCCTTGGGTGGAGGGATTAACACCGGGGAGCTGTTTTTT
CDR3: CASALGGGINTGELFF

D: -
size: few
V: TRBV28
J: TRBJ2-1
DNA: TGTGCCAGCAGCCTCAGGGTGGTAAATGAGCAGTTCTTC
CDR3: CASSLRVVNEQFF

D: -
size: -
V: TRBV14
J: TRBJ2-7
DNA: TGTGCCAGCAGCCAAGATCAAGGGTACCACGAGCAGTACTTC
CDR3: CASSQDQGYHEQYF

D: -
size: -
V: TRBV11-3
J: TRBJ1-1
DNA: TGTGCCAGCAGCTCCCGAGGGGGGTACACTGAAGCTTTCTTT
CDR3: CASSSRGGYTEAFF

D: TRBD1
size: large
V: TRBV6-8
J: TRBJ2-6
DNA: TGTGCCAGCAGAACACAGGGGATATCGGGATCTGGGGCCAACGTCCTGACTTTC
CDR3: CASRTQGISGSGANVLTF

D: -
size: -
V: TRBV9
J: TRBJ2-2
DNA: TGTGCCAGCAGCCTGGAAGGGTCCGGGGAGCTGTTTTTT
CDR3: CASSLEGSGELFF

D: -
size: -
V: TRBV28
J: TRBJ1-5
DNA: TGTGCCAGCAGTTTACTCGTGTCGGGAACGAGCAATCAGCCCCAGCATTTT
CDR3: CASSLLVSGTSNQPQHF

D: -
size: -
V: TRBV30
J: TRBJ1-3
DNA: TGTGCCTGGACCCCGGGGTCTGGGAGCACCATATATTTT
CDR3: CAWTPGSGSTIYF

D: -
size: few
V: TRBV6-8
J: TRBJ2-3
DNA: TGTGCCAGCAGTCTTTCCTATTTTGATACGCAGTATTTT
CDR3: CASSLSYFDTQYF

D: TRBD1
size: -
V: TRBV5-1
J: TRBJ1-6
DNA: TGCGCCAGCAGCTCGGGACAGGGGACGGCACCCCTCCACTTT
CDR3: CASSSGQGTAPLHF

D: TRBD1
size: few
V: TRBV19
J: TRBJ1-1
DNA: TGTGCCAGTAGTCCCGGACAGGGGTGGACTGAAGCTTTCTTT
CDR3: CASSPGQGWTEAFF

D: -
size: hyperexpanded
V: TRBV14
J: TRBJ1-2
DNA: TGTGCCAGCAACGACGTGGAGAGGAATGGCTACACCTTC
CDR3: CASNDVERNGYTF

D: -
size: few
V: TRBV6-1
J: TRBJ1-1
DNA: TGTGCCAGCAGTGAAGAATTAATTTTTCCGGGAAAGAACACTGAAGCTTTCTTT
CDR3: CASSEELIFPGKNTEAFF

D: TRBD1
size: -
V: TRBV6-8
J: TRBJ2-1
DNA: TGTGCCAGCAGTCCCGCCCCCGACAGGGCGCAGCAGTTCTTC
CDR3: CASSPAPDRAQQFF

D: -
size: -
V: TRBV18
J: TRBJ1-6
DNA: TGTGCCAGCTCATCAGGGGACGGATTTTCATCCCTCCACTTT
CDR3: CASSSGDGFSSLHF

D: TRBD1
size: few
V: TRBV6-8
J: TRBJ2-7
DNA: TGTGCCAGCAGTCGGACAGGGGGATTATACGAGCAGTACTTC
CDR3: CASSRTGGLYEQYF

D: -
size: large
V: TRBV9
J: TRBJ1-1
DNA: TGTGCCAGCAGCGGCCCCGGTAAGCAAGCTTTCTTT
CDR3: CASSGPGKQAFF

D: -
size: -
V: TRBV19
J: TRBJ1-1
DNA: TGTGCCAGTAGTATACCTGGGAACACTGAAGCTTTCTTT
CDR3: CASSIPGNTEAFF

D: -
size: few
V: TRBV9
J: TRBJ2-2
DNA: TGTGCCAGCAGCGTTAGGGCGACCACCGGGGAGCTGTTTTTT
CDR3: CASSVRATTGELFF

D: -
size: large
V: TRBV6-8
J: TRBJ2-2
DNA: TGTGCCAGCAGGCTAGAGGTCCGGGAGCTGTTTTTT
CDR3: CASRLEVRELFF

D: -
size: -
V: TRBV19
J: TRBJ1-3
DNA: TGTGCCAGTAGTATTGGATTCGACTCTGGAAACACCATATATTTT
CDR3: CASSIGFDSGNTIYF

D: -
size: -
V: TRBV19
J: TRBJ2-1
DNA: TGTGCCAGTAGTCAAACCGGGACAAGGGTCGATGAGCAGTTCTTC
CDR3: CASSQTGTRVDEQFF

D: TRBD1
size: once
V: TRBV6-8
J: TRBJ2-7
DNA: TGTGCCATAAGACAGGGCCTTGGACCTTACGAGCAGTACTTC
CDR3: CAIRQGLGPYEQYF

D: TRBD2
size: few
V: TRBV11-3
J: TRBJ2-1
DNA: TGTGCCAGCAGCTTCTCCGGGACTAGTGGTGAGCAGTTCTTC
CDR3: CASSFSGTSGEQFF